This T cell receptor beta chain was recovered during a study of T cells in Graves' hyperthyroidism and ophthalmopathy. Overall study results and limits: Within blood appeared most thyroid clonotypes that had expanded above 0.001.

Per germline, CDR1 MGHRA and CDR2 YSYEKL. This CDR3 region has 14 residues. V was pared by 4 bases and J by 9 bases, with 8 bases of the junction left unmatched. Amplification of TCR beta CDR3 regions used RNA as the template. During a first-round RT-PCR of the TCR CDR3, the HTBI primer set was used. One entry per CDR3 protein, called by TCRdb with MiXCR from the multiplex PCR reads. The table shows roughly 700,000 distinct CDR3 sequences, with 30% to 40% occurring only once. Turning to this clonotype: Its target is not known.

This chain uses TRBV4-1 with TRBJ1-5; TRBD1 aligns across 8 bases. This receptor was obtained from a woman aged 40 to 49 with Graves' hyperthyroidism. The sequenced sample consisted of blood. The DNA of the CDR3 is TGCGCCAGCAGCCTATCGACAGGGGTGCGGCCCCAGCATTTT. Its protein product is CASSLSTGVRPQHF.